This T cell receptor (beta chain) emerged from a study of T cells after yellow fever vaccination. Study summary: The authors prepared low-cell-number fractions using SMART-Seq v4 Ultra Low Input.

Study conclusions and caveats: It was a weaker secondary response, yet one that peaked faster, at day 5 versus 15.

Conversion of TCR transcripts into cDNA relied on 5'RACE template switching, which added a universal primer site and UMIs. MiXCR was run by TCRdb on the 5' RACE reads, yielding one entry per CDR3 protein. This sample carries about 330,000 distinct CDR3 sequences, around 6.8% of them seen once, and the ten largest clones take over 15%. There are 13 residues in the CDR3. Germline V gives CDR1 KGHSH, CDR2 LQKENI. Trimming pared 5 bases from V and 6 bases from J, leaving 12 bases between. A remark on this clonotype: Its target is unknown.

This sequence was found in a man aged 18 to 30 who received the YFV17D yellow fever vaccine. This sample comprised PBMCs, obtained approximately 47 days after the first yellow fever vaccination. The rearrangement uses TRBV18 and TRBJ2-3; tentatively, D is TRBD2 (5 bases). CDR3 bases: TGTGCCAGCTCATATCGGGAATCGGATACGCAGTATTTT. It codes for CASSYRESDTQYF.